This TCR beta chain was recovered during a study of T cell responses to AZD1222 COVID-19 vaccine. General observations from the study: Compared with day 0, the breadth and depth of the Spike-specific TCR repertoire rose significantly after two doses of AZD1222. Baseline serostatus was positive in only a handful of AZD1222 recipients. Donors skewed white British and female; clonal diversity was possibly underestimated.

Measured with immunoSEQ multiplex PCR; TCRdb has only the in-frame clones, and not every one. Altogether about 150,000 clones are present, 90% being singletons, with the ten largest covering approximately 6.3%. The V end was cut by 2 bases, the J end by 4 bases, with 5 bases between. The CDR3 runs to 12 residues. About this clone: Its antigen is as yet unknown.

The sequence came from an adult who received the AZD1222 COVID-19 vaccine. Material: peripheral blood, obtained 28 days after the second AZD1222 dose. The gene calls are TRBV12-3 or TRBV12-4 and TRBJ1-2; no reliable D call. The DNA for the CDR3 is TGTGCCAGCAGTTTATCCACCTATGGCTACACCTTC. Translation: CASSLSTYGYTF.